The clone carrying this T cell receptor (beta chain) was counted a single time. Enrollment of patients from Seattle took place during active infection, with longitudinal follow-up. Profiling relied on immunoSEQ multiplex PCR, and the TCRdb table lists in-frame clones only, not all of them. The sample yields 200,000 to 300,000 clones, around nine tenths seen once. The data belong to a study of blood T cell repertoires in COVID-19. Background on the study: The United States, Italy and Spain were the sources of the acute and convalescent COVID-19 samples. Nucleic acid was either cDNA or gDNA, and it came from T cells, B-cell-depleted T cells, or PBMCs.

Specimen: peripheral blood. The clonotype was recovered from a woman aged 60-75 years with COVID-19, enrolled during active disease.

The CDR3 bases are TGTGCCACCAGTGATCCTCGACAGGGGGGCTACAATGAGCAGTTCTTC. It specifies CATSDPRQGGYNEQFF. The chain couples TRBV24-1 to TRBJ2-1; TRBD1 aligns across 9 bases. Germline V gene data show CDR1 as KGHDR and CDR2 as SFDVKD. Trimming at V came to 3 bases and at J to 3 bases, leaving 5 bases not matched to a gene. The CDR3 runs to 16 residues.